These T cell receptor beta chains were read from a single sample in a study of cytomegalovirus exposure and HLA in healthy donors. Clones were sequenced by immunoSEQ multiplex PCR, and TCRdb holds only the in-frame ones, with some missing. The sample has about 36,000 clones, roughly 69% seen once; the top ten hold more than 6.5%. Sample: PBMCs. These receptors all come from a man aged 30-40 years in good health and CMV-seronegative. Each CDR3 is given with its conserved first and last residue.

14	TRBJ1-2	TRBV7-8	CASSHRQGDYGYTF
15	TRBJ1-3	TRBV6-5	CASSYAQHSGNTIYF
15	TRBJ1-1	TRBV7-6	CASSSGQRSETEAFF
15	TRBJ1-2	TRBV14	CASSQISGQVYGYTF
14	TRBJ2-7	TRBV7-9	CASSSGTGVYEQYF
16	TRBJ2-5	TRBV7-2	CASSLGGSGVKETQYF
15	TRBJ2-6	TRBV2	CASSDGYSGANVLTF
11	TRBJ1-1	TRBV5-6	CASSLGQEAFF
13	TRBJ2-7	TRBV6-5	CASRPTSPSEQYF
13	TRBJ1-1	TRBV18	CASSPPGEGEAFF
15	TRBJ2-7	TRBV10-2	CASSESLAGPYEQYF
9	TRBJ1-1	TRBV20-1	CKSGTEAFF
14	TRBJ1-2	TRBV7-9	CASSLLQDYYGYTF
14	TRBJ2-1	TRBV29-1	CSVPLFSSYNEQFF
15	TRBJ1-1	TRBV28	CASTGQGTVNTEAFF
13	TRBJ1-6	TRBV10-1	CASSGQGNSPLHF
11	TRBJ2-5	TRBV5-8	CASSFRETQYF
16	TRBJ2-1	TRBV2	CASSDPSGGSYNEQFF
16	TRBJ1-1	TRBV6-5	CASSSLPGTGHYEAFF
14	TRBJ1-6	TRBV6-1	CASNPTGGRSPLHF
13	TRBJ2-7	TRBV4-2	CASSQDSSYEQYF
13	TRBJ1-6	TRBV27	CASSFQEYSPLHF
15	TRBJ2-3	TRBV5-1	CASSLERGGTDTQYF
17	TRBJ2-3	TRBV11-2	CASSLEWGPSSTDTQYF
17	TRBJ2-5	TRBV28	CASIHGDVAGVGETQYF
14	TRBJ2-5	TRBV19	CASSITAGRETQYF
15	TRBJ1-2	TRBV6-5	CASSPGQGANYGYTF
17	TRBJ2-7	TRBV13	CASPPLRGRRITYEQYF
16	TRBJ1-3	TRBV4-3	CASSQESGFSGNTIYF
15	TRBJ1-2	TRBV7-9	CASSLYRGGNYGYTF
18	TRBJ1-5	TRBV5-1	CASSLRDRTLYSNQPQHF
14	TRBJ2-5	TRBV9	CASSGDRYQETQYF
13	TRBJ2-1	TRBV5-1	CASRYGGDHEQFF
15	TRBJ1-5	TRBV7-9	CASSLQGNSNQPQHF
14	TRBJ2-2	TRBV5-1	CASSWVTQAGELFF
12	TRBJ2-7	TRBV29-1	CSVGKGAYEQYF
12	TRBJ1-5	TRBV5-6	CASSQSNQPQHF
13	TRBJ1-1	TRBV4-3	CASSQLPRTEAFF